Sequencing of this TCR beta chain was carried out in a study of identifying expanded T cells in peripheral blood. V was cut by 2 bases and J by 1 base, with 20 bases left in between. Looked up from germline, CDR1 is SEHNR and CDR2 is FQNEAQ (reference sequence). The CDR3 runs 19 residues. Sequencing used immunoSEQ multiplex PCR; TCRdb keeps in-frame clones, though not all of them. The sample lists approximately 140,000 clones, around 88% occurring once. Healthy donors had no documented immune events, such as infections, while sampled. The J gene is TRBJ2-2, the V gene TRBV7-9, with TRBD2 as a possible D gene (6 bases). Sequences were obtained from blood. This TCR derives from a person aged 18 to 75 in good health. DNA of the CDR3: TGTGCCAGCAGCTTACCTAGCGTTGGCACACGACAGAACACCGGGGAGCTGTTTTTT. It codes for CASSLPSVGTRQNTGELFF.